The rows below give T cell receptor beta chains drawn from one sample of a study of blood T cell repertoires in COVID-19. TCRdb's table, derived via immunoSEQ multiplex PCR, lists solely in-frame clones and lacks some. The table shows around 270,000 clones, with roughly 90% occurring only once. Material: peripheral blood. Receptors originate from a man under 40 with active or convalescent COVID-19. Each CDR3 is given with its conserved first and last residue. The order of the fields is V gene, J gene, CDR3 protein.

>TRBV12-3/TRBV12-4|TRBJ1-3
CASTPPTANTIYF
>TRBV9|TRBJ1-2
CASSVGGSGVNGYTF
>TRBV11-2|TRBJ2-5
CASRTGAHQETQYF
>TRBV18|TRBJ2-1
CASSADQGTNNEQFF
>TRBV5-1|TRBJ1-4
CASRYGTLATNEKLFF
>TRBV9|TRBJ1-6
CASSDGTGSNSPLHF
>TRBV4-3|TRBJ1-1
CASSQVGARNTEAFF
>TRBV6-2/TRBV6-3|TRBJ1-5
CAISGGSYGNQPQHF
>TRBV9|TRBJ2-7
CASSVGTGPSYEQYF
>TRBV7-2|TRBJ1-5
CASSTQGNQPQHF
>TRBV6-2/TRBV6-3|TRBJ1-1
CASSYLRTGRSTEAFF
>TRBV7-2|TRBJ1-5
CASSPQGNSNQPQHF
>TRBV7-3|TRBJ1-1
CASSLSGGRTEAFF
>TRBV7-6|TRBJ1-4
CASSFSTTNEKLFF
>TRBV11-2|TRBJ2-7
CASSGGGAEQYF
>TRBV12-2|TRBJ2-1
CASRLARASGDNNEQFF
>TRBV5-1|TRBJ2-5
CASSLGTGTVSTQYF
>TRBV9|TRBJ1-2
CASSTQGAVGYTF
>TRBV9|TRBJ1-4
CASSDALQGPIEKLFF
>TRBV7-2|TRBJ2-3
CASSSGLGGGDTQYF
>TRBV9|TRBJ2-2
CASSVAPGTDYTGELFF
>TRBV6-5|TRBJ1-5
CASSYGGFSNQPQHF
>TRBV2|TRBJ2-1
CASSPRYRVGNNEQFF
>TRBV5-1|TRBJ1-1
CASSLRGDRQGPWDTEAFF
>TRBV6-2/TRBV6-3|TRBJ2-3
CASSPRTSGTDTQYF
>TRBV12-3/TRBV12-4|TRBJ1-4
CASKGYEYEKLFF
>TRBV7-8|TRBJ1-5
CASSLATVNQPQHF
>TRBV25-1|TRBJ2-2
CASSEYSQGDTGELFF
>TRBV3-1/TRBV3-2|TRBJ2-2
CASSPAVHTGELFF
>TRBV6-6|TRBJ1-3
CASSFQGSGNTIYF
>TRBV19|TRBJ1-2
CASSASGGGYTF
>TRBV12-5|TRBJ1-3
CASGLVQGENTIYF
>TRBV6-6|TRBJ1-1
CASSPGVHRGMNTEAFF
>TRBV5-4|TRBJ2-3
CASSQTGQSTDTQYF
>TRBV5-4|TRBJ2-4
CASSPGGDGNIQYF
>TRBV7-3|TRBJ2-7
CASSLTKGDSYEQYF
>TRBV11-2|TRBJ2-7
CASSLTGGWTYEQYF
>TRBV10-3|TRBJ2-1
CAISESGSSYNEQFF
>TRBV5-1|TRBJ1-5
CASSLDGLNQPQHF
>TRBV9|TRBJ2-2
CASSFTGTSGTGELFF
>TRBV7-3|TRBJ2-3
CASSLGDRTDTQYF
>TRBV2|TRBJ1-1
CASSEARQLKTEAFF
>TRBV18|TRBJ2-2
CASFPSGGANTGELFF
>TRBV27|TRBJ1-5
CASSPLRGRDYSNQPQHF
>TRBV4-2|TRBJ2-3
CASSGASTDTQYF
>TRBV4-2|TRBJ2-3
CASSQDILGGGPYTDTQYF
>TRBV4-1|TRBJ2-1
CASSQEGAGLGEQFF